This paragraph reports one TCR beta chain. The antigen is not known. These data belong to a study of response to subunit inactivated influenza vaccine. The study's findings and limits: The authors suggested that every seasonal influenza vaccination recruits few new T cells.

CDR3 length: 16 residues. Trimming stripped 1 base from V and 0 bases from J, with 11 bases between. Germline V gene sequence: CDR1 LNHDA, CDR2 SQIVND (reference sequence). TCRdb itself ran the RT-PCR reads through MiXCR, one entry per CDR3 protein. The top ten hold 3% of the sample, which has 500,000 to 600,000 distinct CDR3 sequences, 16% seen once. The sequenced sample was CD4+ T cells sorted from PBMCs, obtained 23 to 25 months after vaccination. This chain joins TRBV19 and TRBJ2-3; no reliable D call. The TCR originated in a man between 50 and 75 years old who received an inactivated influenza vaccine. The CDR3 protein is CASSIGGWASTDTQYF. The DNA of the CDR3 is TGTGCCAGTAGTATAGGAGGTTGGGCTAGCACAGATACGCAGTATTTT.